This T cell receptor beta chain was sequenced in a study of identical twins (TCRdb year 2016). Concerning the study at large: To test whether fetal clonotypes persist, this study deep-sequenced TCR alpha and beta repertoires from monozygotic twins, from unrelated adults of various ages, and from cord blood. Replicate twin experiments were performed at different times using different library preparation protocols to rule out contamination.

Paper-wide results and their limitations: Zero-insertion analyses could be partly confounded by invariant T cells such as MAIT and iNKT, although diverse VJ usage argued against such confounding for most clonotypes. Compared with coincidental sharing between unrelated individuals, an excess of low generation-probability sequences was observed among out-of-frame TCR alpha sequences shared between twins. A weaker excess of twin sharing was found in beta out-of-frame sequences because the signal-to-noise ratio was lowered by fewer shared sequences. Because the same donors could not be followed over many years, the conclusions depended on cross-sectional statistical analysis. Fewer insertions were carried by abundant cord blood beta clonotypes, a similar but weaker trend appeared in young adult naive repertoires, and no such trend appeared in memory repertoires. In monozygotic twins, recombination models systematically underestimated out-of-frame TCR alpha sharing, but the models matched the sharing seen between unrelated individuals.

Libraries were constructed by 5' RACE. Sequencing was performed on an Illumina HiSeq 2000. Template switching introduced a universal primer binding site; the final cDNA contained a unique molecular identifier, enabling accurate counting of TCR cDNA molecules. First-strand cDNA for TCR alpha and beta chains was synthesized from specific primers in the conserved constant-segment region. To control for contamination, every cDNA library carried two barcodes: a SMART-Mk sample barcode plus Illumina barcodes. Two successive PCR steps introduced TruSeq adapter sequences along with Illumina sample barcodes. Sequencing of the TCR alpha and beta cDNA libraries was done on the Illumina HiSeq platform using custom primers. Per the source publication's procedure: Unique molecular identifiers were extracted from raw reads with MiGEC, and CDR3 positions were determined with MiXCR. Recombination models were inferred per individual with the repgenHMM and IGoR tools using an EM algorithm. The analysis of shared clonotypes was done with the tcR package in R, with sharing normalized by the product of cloneset sizes. Out-of-frame nonproductive sequences were analyzed to study raw recombination free of thymic and clonal selection effects. In-frame beta chains were kept once TCRdb had trimmed the public reads at Q25 with fastp and called clones with MiXCR. Every distinct CDR3 protein forms one entry, paired with its most common genes and DNA. TCRdb's processing, not the authors', yielded these V and J calls. The sample table shows hundreds of thousands of distinct CDR3 sequences, and 15% to 20% are seen once. Around 13% of the sample is in the top ten clones.

CDR1 and CDR2 were assigned from the germline V gene as SGHAT and FQNNGV. The germline ends are 15 bases apart after V is trimmed by 3 bases and J by 4 bases. Spanning cysteine to phenylalanine, the CDR3 consists of 16 amino acids. Solely the CDR3 DNA is kept, with 48 bases framed from the first base. This clonotype was detected many times. Its recognized antigen is unknown. Qualities for individual bases were not recorded, and no much larger clone is one base off. Every donor was a healthy Caucasian. The twin cohort comprised three pairs of female monozygotic twins, all aged about 18 to 30 years. Peripheral blood mononuclear cells were used as the source from which RNA for TCR libraries was isolated. This sample also belongs to another study, concerning T cells expressing NK-cell markers. Taken from the second paper: In sorted CD3+CD56+NKG2C+, CD3+CD56+NKG2C- and CD3+CD56-NKG2C+ T-cell subsets from 8 or 9 donors, TCR beta-chain repertoires were profiled. Of the eight sequenced donors, seven were found to be HCMV-seropositive and one was found to be HCMV-seronegative. To restrict sorting to alphabetaTCR-expressing T cells, an anti-gammadeltaTCR antibody was added in several experiments. In roughly six donors, the dominant CD3+CD56+NKG2C+ clonotypes ranked among the top 10 CD8+ clonotypes, making up about 1.0-7.5% of CD8+ T cells. Those dominant clonotypes were again the most abundant among CD3+CD56-NKG2C+ cells in a handful of donors, at about 25-60.1%. It remained unclear whether the expanded NKG2C-expressing T cell clones were specific for HCMV antigens. All eight donors whose samples were sequenced were randomly selected healthy volunteers, three of them men and five women. HCMV serostatus was determined by detecting HCMV-specific IgG in serum with a commercial ELISA kit. For five or six donors, unsorted PBMC were also used to sequence bulk peripheral blood T-cell repertoires. MIGEC handled demultiplexing of the reads and grouping by UMI, while MiTCR was used to assemble and quantify clonotypes. To remove erroneous sequences, TCR cDNA sequences were retained only when supported by two or more reads. Downstream repertoire analysis used the tcR package, and clonotypes were matched across fractions by CDR3 nucleotide sequence plus V segment. Antigen specificity was annotated against VDJdb with VDJmatch, allowing one amino acid substitution in CDR3.

This receptor was obtained from a woman between 18 and 30 years old in good health. The sample comprised PBMCs. This chain is built from TRBV11-2 and TRBJ2-2, with TRBD1 tentatively as D gene (5 bases match). The DNA sequence is TGTGCCAGCAGCTTTGGCCCCCCGACAGCCACCGGGGAGCTGTTTTTT. Its amino acids are CASSFGPPTATGELFF. The CDR3 plus the reference TRBV11-2 and TRBJ2-2 genes for the other parts give the full variable domain: EAGVAQSPRYKIIEKRQSVAFWCNPISGHATLYWYQQILGQGPKLLIQFQNNGVVDDSQLPKDRFSAERLKGVDSTLKIQPAKLEDSAVYLCASSFGPPTATGELFFGEGSRLTVL.